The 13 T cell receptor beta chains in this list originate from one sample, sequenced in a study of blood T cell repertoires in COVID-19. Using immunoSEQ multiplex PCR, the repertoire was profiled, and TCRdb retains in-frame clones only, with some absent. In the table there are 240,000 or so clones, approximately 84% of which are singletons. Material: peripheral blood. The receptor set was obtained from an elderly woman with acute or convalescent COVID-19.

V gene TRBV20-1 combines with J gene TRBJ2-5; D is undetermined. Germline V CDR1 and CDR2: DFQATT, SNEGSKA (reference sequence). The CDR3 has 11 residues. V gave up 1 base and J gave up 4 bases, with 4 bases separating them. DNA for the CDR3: TGCAGTGCTAGAGCCCGAGAGACCCAGTACTTC. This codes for CSARARETQYF.

CDR3 in amino acids: CASSFGRRGTEAFF. The CDR3 coding sequence is TGTGCCAGCAGCTTTGGGCGAAGGGGGACTGAAGCTTTCTTT. The rearrangement uses TRBV5-6 and TRBJ1-1; perhaps TRBD1 as D (6 bases). Trimming shortened V by 2 bases and J by 5 bases, and 13 bases separated the two germline ends. The germline CDR1 and CDR2 sequences are SGHDT and YYEEEE. CDR3 length: 14 residues.

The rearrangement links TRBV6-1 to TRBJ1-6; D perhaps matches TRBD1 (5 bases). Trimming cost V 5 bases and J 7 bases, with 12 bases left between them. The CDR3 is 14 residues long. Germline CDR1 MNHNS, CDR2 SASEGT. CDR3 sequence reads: CASSYRRENSPLHF. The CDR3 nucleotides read TGTGCCAGCAGTTATCGCAGGGAAAATTCACCCCTCCACTTT.

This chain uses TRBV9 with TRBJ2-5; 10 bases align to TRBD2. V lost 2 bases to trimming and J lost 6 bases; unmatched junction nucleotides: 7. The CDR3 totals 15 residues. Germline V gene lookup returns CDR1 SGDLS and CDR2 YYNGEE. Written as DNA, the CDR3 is TGTGCCAGCAGCGTTTCTAGCGGGGGACTACAGACCCAGTACTTC. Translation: CASSVSSGGLQTQYF.

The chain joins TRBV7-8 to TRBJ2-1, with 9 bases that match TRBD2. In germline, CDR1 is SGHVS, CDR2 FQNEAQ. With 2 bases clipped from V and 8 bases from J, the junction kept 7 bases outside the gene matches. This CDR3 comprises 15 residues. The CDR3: CASSLPGLAVHEQFF. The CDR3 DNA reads TGTGCCAGCAGCTTACCGGGACTAGCCGTACATGAGCAGTTCTTC.

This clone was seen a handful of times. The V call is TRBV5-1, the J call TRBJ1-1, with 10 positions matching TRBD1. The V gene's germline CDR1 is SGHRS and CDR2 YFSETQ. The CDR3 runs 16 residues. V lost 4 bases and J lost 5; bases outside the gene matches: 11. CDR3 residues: CASSPGLTGGLTEAFF. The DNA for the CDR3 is TGCGCCAGCAGCCCGGGGTTGACAGGGGGCTTGACTGAAGCTTTCTTT.

The CDR3 DNA follows: TGTGCAAGTCGCTTTCGTCAGGACGGGGACAGCGACCCTACCGGGGAGCTGTTTTTT. Its translation is CASRFRQDGDSDPTGELFF. This chain uses TRBV12-2 with TRBJ2-2; TRBD1 was called by the table and not checked on the DNA. TRBV12-2 is a listed pseudogene. This CDR3 has 19 amino acids.

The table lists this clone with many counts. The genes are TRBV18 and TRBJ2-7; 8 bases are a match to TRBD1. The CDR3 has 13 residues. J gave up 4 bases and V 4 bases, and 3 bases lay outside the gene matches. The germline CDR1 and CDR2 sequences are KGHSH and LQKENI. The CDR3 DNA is TGTGCCAGCTCACTGGACAGGGTATACGAGCAGTACTTC. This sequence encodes CASSLDRVYEQYF.

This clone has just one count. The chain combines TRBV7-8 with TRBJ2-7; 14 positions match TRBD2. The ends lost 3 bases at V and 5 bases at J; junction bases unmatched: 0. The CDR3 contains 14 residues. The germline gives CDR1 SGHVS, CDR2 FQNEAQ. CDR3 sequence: CASSLGLAGDEQYF. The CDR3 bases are TGTGCCAGCAGCTTGGGACTAGCGGGAGACGAGCAGTACTTC.

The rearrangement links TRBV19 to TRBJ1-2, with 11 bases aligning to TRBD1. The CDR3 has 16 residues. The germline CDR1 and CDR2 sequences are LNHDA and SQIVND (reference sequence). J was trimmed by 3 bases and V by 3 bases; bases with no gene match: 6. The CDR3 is CASSITGQGAHYGYTF. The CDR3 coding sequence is TGTGCCAGTAGTATCACTGGACAGGGGGCACACTATGGCTACACCTTC. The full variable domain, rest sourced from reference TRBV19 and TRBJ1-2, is DGGITQSPKYLFRKEGQNVTLSCEQNLNHDAMYWYRQDPGQGLRLIYYSQIVNDFQKGDIAEGYSVSREKKESFPLTVTSAQKNPTAFYLCASSITGQGAHYGYTFGSGTRLTVV.

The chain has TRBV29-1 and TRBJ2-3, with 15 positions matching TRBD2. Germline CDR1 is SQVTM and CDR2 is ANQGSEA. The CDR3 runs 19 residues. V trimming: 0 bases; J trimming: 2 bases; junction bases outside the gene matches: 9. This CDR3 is CSVEDGTSGGPSITDTQYF. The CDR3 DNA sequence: TGCAGCGTTGAAGATGGGACTAGCGGGGGGCCGTCCATCACAGATACGCAGTATTTT.

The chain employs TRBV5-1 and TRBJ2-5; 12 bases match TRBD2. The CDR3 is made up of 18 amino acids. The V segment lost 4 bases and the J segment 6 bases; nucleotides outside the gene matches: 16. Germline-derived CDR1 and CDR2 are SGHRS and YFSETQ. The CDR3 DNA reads TGCGCCAGCAGCCCGGGACTAGCGGGCCTAGGACCCGGGAAGACCCAGTACTTC. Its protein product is CASSPGLAGLGPGKTQYF.

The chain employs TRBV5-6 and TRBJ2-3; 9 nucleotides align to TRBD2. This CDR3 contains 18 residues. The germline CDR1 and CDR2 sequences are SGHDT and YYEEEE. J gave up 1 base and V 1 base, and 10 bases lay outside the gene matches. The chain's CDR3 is CASSLWFKRGAGTDTQYF. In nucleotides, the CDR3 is TGTGCCAGCAGCTTGTGGTTTAAGCGGGGGGCGGGCACAGATACGCAGTATTTT.